This T cell receptor beta chain was sequenced for a study of T cell responses to AZD1222 COVID-19 vaccine. Findings of the study overall: Donors skewed white British and female; clonal diversity was possibly underestimated. Repertoires were sampled only after the peak T cell response. Regions 160-218 and 743-854 held dominance among vaccine-associated CD4 TCRs, which spanned spike.

TCRdb's copy holds only in-frame clones and misses some; the assay was immunoSEQ multiplex PCR. In the table there are around 92,000 clones, about nine tenths of which are singletons. The CDR3 totals 15 residues. Unmatched junction bases numbered 8, after V lost 0 bases and J lost 6 bases. Germline V gene data show CDR1 as SGHDT and CDR2 as YYEEEE. On this clone itself: Its cognate antigen is unknown.

J is TRBJ1-2 and V is TRBV5-6, with TRBD1 identical over 7 bases. This clonotype was obtained from an adult in good health. The sample in question was peripheral blood, obtained on day 0 of AZD1222 vaccination. The CDR3 DNA reads as TGTGCCAGCAGCTTGGATAGGGGGCTAAGGAATGGCTACACCTTC. Translating it yields CASSLDRGLRNGYTF.